One sample yielded the 4 T cell receptor beta chains listed below, sequenced in a study of identical twins (dated by TCRdb to the mid-2010s). The library was generated by 5' RACE. The sequencing machine was an Illumina HiSeq 2000. TCRdb passed the public sequencing reads through fastp at Q25 and MiXCR, retaining productive beta sequences. For every CDR3 protein sequence, its rows merge into one entry that carries the most common genes and DNA. This sample gives roughly 230,000 distinct CDR3 sequences in total; about 9% of them show up just once. Less than 4% of the sample is taken by the ten largest. The same sample was also used in a study of yellow fever vaccine responses in identical twins.

Sequencing used CD8+ T cells sorted from blood. The receptors here all came from a woman under 30 in good health.

CDR3: CASSHRSGSYEQYF. In DNA form, the CDR3 reads TGCGCCAGCAGCCATAGGAGCGGCTCCTACGAGCAGTACTTC. The gene calls are TRBV4-3 and TRBJ2-7, with D possibly TRBD2 on 5 matching bases. There are 14 residues in the CDR3. V dropped 3 bases and J dropped 0 bases, with 9 bases sitting between them. Per the germline V gene, CDR1 is LGHNA and CDR2 is YSLEER.

This clonotype turned up a few times. This chain uses TRBV29-1 with TRBJ2-1; 11 positions agree with TRBD2. V was pared by 3 bases and J by 10 bases, with 5 bases of the junction left unmatched. Germline values: CDR1 SQVTM, CDR2 ANQGSEA. The CDR3 runs to 13 residues. As DNA, the CDR3 is TGCAGCGTTGAGGGGACTAGCGGTACAGAGCAGTTCTTC. Translated: CSVEGTSGTEQFF.

This clonotype was recorded a few times. V and J are TRBV5-1 and TRBJ2-1; perhaps TRBD2 as D (6 bases). Trimming removed 0 bases at V and 0 bases at J, with 7 bases between. The CDR3 runs 15 residues. Germline lookup yields CDR1 SGHRS and CDR2 YFSETQ. The CDR3, as DNA: TGCGCCAGCAGCTTGGGCGGGGTCTCCTACAATGAGCAGTTCTTC. Translated: CASSLGGVSYNEQFF. The full variable domain, rest sourced from reference TRBV5-1 and TRBJ2-1, is KAGVTQTPRYLIKTRGQQVTLSCSPISGHRSVSWYQQTPGQGLQFLFEYFSETQRNKGNFPGRFSGRQFSNSRSEMNVSTLELGDSALYLCASSLGGVSYNEQFFGPGTRLTVL.

The chain is built from TRBV29-1 and TRBJ2-1, with D perhaps matching TRBD2 (6 bases). The germline V gene has CDR1 SQVTM and CDR2 ANQGSEA. V gave up 8 bases and J gave up 5 bases, with 19 bases separating them. The CDR3 contains 14 residues. The CDR3 region is CSTRLAVLNNEQFF. The CDR3 bases are TGCAGCACCCGATTAGCGGTCTTAAACAATGAGCAGTTCTTC.